This passage covers 18 T cell receptor beta chains from one sample sequenced in a study of blood T cell repertoires in COVID-19. Here immunoSEQ multiplex PCR was the method, and the copy in TCRdb shows in-frame clones only, minus some. The sample shows 450,000 to 500,000 clones, 75% to 90% of them seen only once. The sequenced sample consisted of PBMCs or T cells enriched from blood (not recorded which). All receptors derive from a woman aged 55-70 years who had recovered from COVID-19.

The count of this clone is one. In DNA, the CDR3 is TGCAGCGTTGAAGCCAGACAGGGTAGCACCGGGGAGCTGTTTTTT. Encoded protein: CSVEARQGSTGELFF. This chain joins TRBV29-1 and TRBJ2-2, with TRBD1 matching over 7 bases. Germline trimming cut 1 base from V and 4 bases from J; bases unmatched to any gene: 6. CDR3 length: 15 residues. Per germline, CDR1 SQVTM and CDR2 ANQGSEA.

This sequence joins TRBV10-3 and TRBJ1-3; D is possibly TRBD1 (5 bases). Germline V gene sequence: CDR1 ENHRY, CDR2 SYGVKD. The V and J ends lost 4 bases and 0 bases respectively, with 13 bases between them. This CDR3 region has 16 residues. The CDR3 region has the DNA TGTGCCATCAGTGCAGTGGTGGGGCCCTCTGGAAACACCATATATTTT. Translating it yields CAISAVVGPSGNTIYF.

V and J are TRBV7-2 and TRBJ2-1; 7 nucleotides match TRBD1. Trimming at V came to 3 bases and at J to 7 bases, leaving 9 bases not matched to a gene. Germline-derived CDR1 and CDR2 are SGHTA and FQGNSA. This CDR3 spans 15 amino acids. CDR3 nucleotides: TGTGCCAGCAGCTTGACGACAGGGTGGACAAATGAGCAGTTCTTC. Translated: CASSLTTGWTNEQFF.

The chain recombines TRBV11-2 with TRBJ2-3; TRBD1 matches at 7 bases. The trim removed 5 bases at V and 2 bases at J, leaving 13 bases unmatched. CDR3 length: 17 residues. Germline CDR1 SGHAT, CDR2 FQNNGV. The CDR3 DNA sequence: TGTGCCAGCAGCGCCCGTCGGGTAGGGGGCCTCACAGATACGCAGTATTTT. Its protein is CASSARRVGGLTDTQYF.

The count of this clone is one. The chain recombines TRBV27 with TRBJ1-1; 8 nucleotides agree with TRBD1. V was clipped by 2 bases and J by 2 bases; unmatched bases: 4. Germline CDR1 reads MNHEY; CDR2 reads SMNVEV (reference sequence). This CDR3 contains 15 residues. The CDR3: CASSLRGQGNTEAFF. The CDR3 DNA follows: TGTGCCAGCAGTTTACGTGGACAGGGTAACACTGAAGCTTTCTTT.

This clone was picked up a small number of times. The genes are TRBV7-8 and TRBJ2-3; no reliable D call. The germline gives CDR1 SGHVS, CDR2 FQNEAQ. The CDR3 length is 14 residues. Deletions cut 1 base from V and 0 bases from J, with 5 bases between. CDR3 in amino acids: CASSLVASTDTQYF. The CDR3 DNA follows: TGTGCCAGCAGCTTAGTGGCTAGCACAGATACGCAGTATTTT.

The V and J genes are TRBV19 and TRBJ1-3, with D uncertain. Germline assignment: CDR1 LNHDA and CDR2 SQIVND (reference sequence). The CDR3 runs to 12 residues. V was cut by 3 bases and J by 11 bases, with 11 bases left in between. This CDR3 reads CASSMRRSAIYF. The CDR3 region has the DNA TGTGCCAGTAGTATGCGACGGAGCGCCATATATTTT.

The chain combines TRBV2 with TRBJ2-1, with 8 bases fitting TRBD2. CDR3 length: 15 amino acids. Per the germline V gene, CDR1 is SNHLY and CDR2 is FYNNEI. The trim removed 4 bases at V and 3 bases at J, leaving 5 bases unmatched. The CDR3 is CASSVGAGGYNEQFF. The CDR3 DNA reads TGTGCCAGCAGTGTGGGCGCGGGGGGCTACAATGAGCAGTTCTTC.

This clone was seen once. The chain is built from TRBV30 and TRBJ1-4, with TRBD1 matching over 11 bases. From germline, CDR1 is GTSNPN and CDR2 SVGIG (reference sequence). V was pared by 3 bases and J by 7 bases, with 4 bases of the junction left unmatched. This CDR3 has 14 amino acids. The CDR3 coding sequence is TGTGCCTGGAGCAGGGACAGGGGGTTTGAAAAACTGTTTTTT. Its protein product is CAWSRDRGFEKLFF. Drawing the rest from reference TRBV30 and TRBJ1-4, the complete variable domain is SQTIHQWPATLVQPVGSPLSLECTVEGTSNPNLYWYRQAAGRGLQLLFYSVGIGQISSEVPQNLSASRPQDRQFILSSKKLLLSDSGFYLCAWSRDRGFEKLFFGSGTQLSVL.

V usage is TRBV21-1 and J usage is TRBJ1-6; the D call of TRBD1 is as the table states it, not checked on the DNA. TRBV21-1 is listed as a pseudogene. The CDR3 totals 10 residues. CDR3 in amino acids: CASKGSPLHF. CDR3 DNA: TGTGCCAGCAAGGGGTCGCCCCTCCACTTT.

The genes are TRBV10-2 and TRBJ1-2; 11 bases are a match to TRBD1. Germline-derived CDR1 and CDR2 are WSHSY and SAAADI. Trimming cost V 6 bases and J 8 bases; bases outside gene matches: 8. The CDR3 sequence is 14 residues long. CDR3 protein: CASRKDRGLGGYTF. CDR3 nucleotides: TGCGCCAGCAGAAAGGACAGGGGGCTGGGAGGCTACACCTTC.

The V and J genes are TRBV28 and TRBJ2-2, with TRBD2 matching 9 bases. The CDR3 length is 16 residues. CDR1 is MDHEN, CDR2 SYDVKM, per germline. V lost 4 bases to trimming and J lost 6 bases; unmatched junction nucleotides: 9. CDR3 loop: CASSSRFGTSPGELFF. CDR3 nucleotides: TGTGCCAGCAGTTCCCGTTTCGGGACTAGCCCCGGGGAGCTGTTTTTT.

The gene calls are TRBV2 and TRBJ1-1, with 11 positions matching TRBD1. Germline CDR1 SNHLY, CDR2 FYNNEI. This CDR3 comprises 13 residues. V lost 5 bases and J lost 9; bases outside the gene matches: 5. CDR3 coding DNA: TGTGCCAGCAGTCCGGGACAGGGGGTGAAAGCTTTCTTT. It encodes CASSPGQGVKAFF.

The chain links TRBV2 to TRBJ2-4; a weak D match, TRBD2 (6 bases). Germline V gene data show CDR1 as SNHLY and CDR2 as FYNNEI. V lost 5 bases, J lost 6 bases, and 17 bases lay in between. The CDR3 sequence is 15 residues long. The CDR3 DNA is TGTGCCAGCAGTTCGCAGGGACTCACAGGAAACATTCAGTACTTC. Translating gives CASSSQGLTGNIQYF.

The rearrangement joins TRBV4-2 to TRBJ2-4; D might be TRBD1 (5 bases). The CDR3 is 19 amino acids. The V end was cut by 0 bases, the J end by 1 base, with 19 bases between. The germline V gene has CDR1 LGHNA and CDR2 YNFKEQ. CDR3 region: CASSQDFGHLLGAKNIQYF. DNA of the CDR3: TGTGCCAGCAGCCAAGATTTCGGACATCTCCTAGGGGCCAAAAACATTCAGTACTTC.

The V gene is TRBV15, the J gene TRBJ2-2; 10 nucleotides match TRBD1. V dropped 5 bases and J dropped 5; count of bases not matched to a gene: 5. Germline CDR1 is LNHNV and CDR2 is YYDKDF (reference sequence). This CDR3 is 15 amino acids long. CDR3 sequence reads: CATSGDRGWTGELFF. In DNA, the CDR3 is TGTGCCACCAGCGGGGACAGGGGTTGGACCGGGGAGCTGTTTTTT. The full variable domain, completed using reference TRBV15 and TRBJ2-2, is DAMVIQNPRYQVTQFGKPVTLSCSQTLNHNVMYWYQQKSSQAPKLLFHYYDKDFNNEADTPDNFQSRRPNTSFCFLDIRSPGLGDTAMYLCATSGDRGWTGELFFGEGSRLTVL.

V usage is TRBV30 and J usage is TRBJ1-2; no clear D gene. The V gene lost 0 bases and the J gene lost 2 bases, with 10 bases spanning the gap. Germline V gene lookup returns CDR1 GTSNPN and CDR2 SVGIG (reference sequence). The CDR3 length is 14 residues. The CDR3 nucleotides read TGTGCCTGGAGTGTATACAGTTACAACTATGGCTACACCTTC. This sequence encodes CAWSVYSYNYGYTF.

This clone was recorded only once. The chain joins TRBV3-1 (or the pseudogene TRBV3-2) to TRBJ1-1; TRBD1 aligns across 8 bases. Germline CDR1 reads LGHDT; CDR2 reads YNNKEL (reference sequence). This CDR3 is built from 14 residues. Trimming at V came to 4 bases and at J to 4 bases, leaving 5 bases not matched to a gene. The CDR3 here is CASSLRGPGTEAFF. CDR3 bases: TGTGCCAGCAGCCTCAGGGGGCCGGGCACTGAAGCTTTCTTT.